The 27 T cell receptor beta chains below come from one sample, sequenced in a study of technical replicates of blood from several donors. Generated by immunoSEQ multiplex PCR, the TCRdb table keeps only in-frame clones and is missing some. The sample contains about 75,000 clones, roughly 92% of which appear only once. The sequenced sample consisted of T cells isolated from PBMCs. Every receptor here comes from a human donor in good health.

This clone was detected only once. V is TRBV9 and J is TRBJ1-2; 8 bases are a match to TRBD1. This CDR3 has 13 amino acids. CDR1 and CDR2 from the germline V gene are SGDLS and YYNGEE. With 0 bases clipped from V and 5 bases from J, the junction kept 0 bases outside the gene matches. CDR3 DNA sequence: TGTGCCAGCAGCGTAGGACAGGGGTATGGCTACACCTTC. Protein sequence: CASSVGQGYGYTF.

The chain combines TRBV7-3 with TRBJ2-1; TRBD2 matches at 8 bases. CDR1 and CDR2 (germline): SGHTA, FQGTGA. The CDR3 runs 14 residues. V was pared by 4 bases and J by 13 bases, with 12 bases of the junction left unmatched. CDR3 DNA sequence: TGTGCCAGCAGCTATTCCTCGGGAGGGGACTCCCAGTTCTTC. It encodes CASSYSSGGDSQFF.

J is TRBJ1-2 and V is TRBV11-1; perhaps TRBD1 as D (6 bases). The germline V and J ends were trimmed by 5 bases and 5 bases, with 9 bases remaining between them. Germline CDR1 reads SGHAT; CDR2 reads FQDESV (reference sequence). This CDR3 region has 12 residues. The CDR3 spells CASSLQGYGYTF. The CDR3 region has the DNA TGTGCCAGCAGCCTACAGGGTTATGGCTACACCTTC.

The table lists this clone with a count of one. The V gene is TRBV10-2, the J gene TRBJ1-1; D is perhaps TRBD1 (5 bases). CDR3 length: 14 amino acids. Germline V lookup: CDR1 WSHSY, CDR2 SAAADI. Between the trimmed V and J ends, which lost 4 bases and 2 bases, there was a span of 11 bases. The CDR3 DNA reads TGCGCCAGCAGTGCGAGACAGAGAAACACTGAAGCTTTCTTT. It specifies CASSARQRNTEAFF.

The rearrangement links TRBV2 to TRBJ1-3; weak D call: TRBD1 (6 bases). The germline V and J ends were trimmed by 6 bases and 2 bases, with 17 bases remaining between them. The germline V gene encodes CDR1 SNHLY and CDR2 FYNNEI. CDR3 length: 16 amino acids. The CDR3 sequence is CASRATGMGTGNTIYF. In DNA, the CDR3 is TGTGCCAGCAGGGCTACAGGGATGGGAACTGGAAACACCATATATTTT.

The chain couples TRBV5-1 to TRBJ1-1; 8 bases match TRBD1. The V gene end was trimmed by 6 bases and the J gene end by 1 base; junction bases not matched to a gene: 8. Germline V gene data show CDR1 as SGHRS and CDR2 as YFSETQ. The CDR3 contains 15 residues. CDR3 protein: CASTQGAGANTEAFF. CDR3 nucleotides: TGCGCCAGCACCCAGGGGGCTGGGGCGAACACTGAAGCTTTCTTT.

CDR3 sequence (DNA): TGTGCCAGCAGCCCCTCGACTAGCTACAATGAGCAGTTCTTC. Translation: CASSPSTSYNEQFF. V is TRBV4-2 and J is TRBJ2-1; possibly TRBD2 for D (6 bases). The CDR3 spans 14 residues. Germline V gene lookup returns CDR1 LGHNA and CDR2 YNFKEQ. V shed 4 bases and J shed 3 bases, with 10 bases lying between them.

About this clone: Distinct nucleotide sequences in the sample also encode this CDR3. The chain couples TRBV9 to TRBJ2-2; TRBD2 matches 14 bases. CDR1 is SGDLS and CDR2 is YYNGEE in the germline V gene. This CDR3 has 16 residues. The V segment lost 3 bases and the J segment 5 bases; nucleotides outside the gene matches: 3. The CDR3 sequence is CASSGGLAGGTGELFF. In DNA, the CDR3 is TGTGCCAGCAGCGGAGGACTAGCGGGAGGAACCGGGGAGCTGTTTTTT.

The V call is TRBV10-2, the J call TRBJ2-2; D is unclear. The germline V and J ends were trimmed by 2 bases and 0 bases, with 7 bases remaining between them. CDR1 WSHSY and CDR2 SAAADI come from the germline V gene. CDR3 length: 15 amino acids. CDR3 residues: CASSEVAANTGELFF. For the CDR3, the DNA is TGCGCCAGCAGTGAGGTGGCCGCGAACACCGGGGAGCTGTTTTTT.

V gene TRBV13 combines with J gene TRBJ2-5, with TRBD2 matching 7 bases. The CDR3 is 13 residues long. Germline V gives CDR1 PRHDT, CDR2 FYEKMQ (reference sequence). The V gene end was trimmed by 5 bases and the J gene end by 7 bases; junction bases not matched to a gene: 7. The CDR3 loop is CASSGTGGGTQYF. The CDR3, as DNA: TGTGCCAGCAGCGGGACGGGGGGTGGGACCCAGTACTTC.

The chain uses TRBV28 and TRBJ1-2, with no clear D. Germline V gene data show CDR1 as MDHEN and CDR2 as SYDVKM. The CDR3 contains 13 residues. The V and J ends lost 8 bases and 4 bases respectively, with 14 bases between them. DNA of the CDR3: TGTGCCAGCGCCCCCGAGGGCGGCTATGGCTACACCTTC. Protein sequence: CASAPEGGYGYTF.

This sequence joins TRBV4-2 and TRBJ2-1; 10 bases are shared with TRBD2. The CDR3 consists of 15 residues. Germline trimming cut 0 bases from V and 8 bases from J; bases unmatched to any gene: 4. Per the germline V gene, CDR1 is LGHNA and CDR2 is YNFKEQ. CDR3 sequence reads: CASSQEIAGGYEQFF. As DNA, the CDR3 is TGTGCCAGCAGCCAAGAAATAGCGGGAGGCTATGAGCAGTTCTTC.

The CDR3 spells CASSIDGLSNQPQHF. The CDR3 DNA sequence: TGTGCCAGTAGTATAGACGGACTTAGCAATCAGCCCCAGCATTTT. This sequence joins TRBV19 and TRBJ1-5; D gene uncertain. This CDR3 has 15 residues. Per the germline V gene, CDR1 is LNHDA and CDR2 is SQIVND (reference sequence). With 0 bases removed from V and 0 bases from J, the gap between germline ends came to 6 bases. Full variable domain (rest looked up from reference TRBV19 and TRBJ1-5): DGGITQSPKYLFRKEGQNVTLSCEQNLNHDAMYWYRQDPGQGLRLIYYSQIVNDFQKGDIAEGYSVSREKKESFPLTVTSAQKNPTAFYLCASSIDGLSNQPQHFGDGTRLSIL.

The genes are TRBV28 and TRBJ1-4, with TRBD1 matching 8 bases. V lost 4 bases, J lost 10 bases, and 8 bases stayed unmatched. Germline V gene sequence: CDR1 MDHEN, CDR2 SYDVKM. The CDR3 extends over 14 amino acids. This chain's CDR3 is CASSSPDRGPKLFF. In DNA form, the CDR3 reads TGTGCCAGCAGTTCACCTGACAGGGGTCCAAAACTGTTTTTT.

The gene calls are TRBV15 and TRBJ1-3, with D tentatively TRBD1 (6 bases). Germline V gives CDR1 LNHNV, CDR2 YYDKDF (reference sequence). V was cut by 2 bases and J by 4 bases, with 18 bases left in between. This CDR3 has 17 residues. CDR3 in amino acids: CATSRTTGKVYGNTIYF. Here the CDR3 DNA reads TGTGCCACCAGCAGAACCACAGGGAAGGTTTACGGAAACACCATATATTTT.

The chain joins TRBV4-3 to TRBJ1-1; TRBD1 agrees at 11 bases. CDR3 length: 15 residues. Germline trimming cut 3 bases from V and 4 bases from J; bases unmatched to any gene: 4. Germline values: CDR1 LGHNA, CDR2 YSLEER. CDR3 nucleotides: TGCGCCAGCAGCCACAGGGACAGGGGGGGCACTGAAGCTTTCTTT. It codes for CASSHRDRGGTEAFF.

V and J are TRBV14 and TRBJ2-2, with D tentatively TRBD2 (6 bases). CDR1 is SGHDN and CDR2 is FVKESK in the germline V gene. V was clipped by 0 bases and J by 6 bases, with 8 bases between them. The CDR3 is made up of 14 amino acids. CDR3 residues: CASSQDIAAGELFF. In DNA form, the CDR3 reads TGTGCCAGCAGCCAAGACATAGCGGCCGGGGAGCTGTTTTTT.

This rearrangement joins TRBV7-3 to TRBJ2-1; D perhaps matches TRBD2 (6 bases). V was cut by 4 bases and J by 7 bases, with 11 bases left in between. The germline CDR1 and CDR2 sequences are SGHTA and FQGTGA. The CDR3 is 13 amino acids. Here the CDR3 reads CASSSRAGNEQFF. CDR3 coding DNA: TGTGCCAGCAGCTCCCGGGCGGGGAATGAGCAGTTCTTC.

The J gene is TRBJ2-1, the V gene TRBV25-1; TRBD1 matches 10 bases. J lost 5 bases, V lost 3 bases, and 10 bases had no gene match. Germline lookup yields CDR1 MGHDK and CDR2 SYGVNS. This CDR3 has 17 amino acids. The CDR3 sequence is CASSDNLGQGPNNEQFF. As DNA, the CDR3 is TGTGCCAGCAGTGACAATCTGGGACAGGGGCCCAACAATGAGCAGTTCTTC.

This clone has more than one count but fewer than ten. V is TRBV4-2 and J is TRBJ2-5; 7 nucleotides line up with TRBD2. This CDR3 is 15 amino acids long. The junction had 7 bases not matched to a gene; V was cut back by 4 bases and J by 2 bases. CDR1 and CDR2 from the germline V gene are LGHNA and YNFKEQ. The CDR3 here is CASSPSRAGQETQYF. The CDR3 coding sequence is TGTGCCAGCAGCCCTTCCCGAGCGGGACAAGAGACCCAGTACTTC.

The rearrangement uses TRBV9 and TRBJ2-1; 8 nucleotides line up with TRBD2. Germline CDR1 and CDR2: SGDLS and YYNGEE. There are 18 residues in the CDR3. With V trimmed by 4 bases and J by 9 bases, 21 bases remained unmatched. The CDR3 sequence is CASSPRASGGYLAGEQFF. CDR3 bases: TGTGCCAGCAGCCCAAGAGCGTCGGGGGGGTACTTAGCTGGTGAGCAGTTCTTC.

The CDR3 loop is CATSRDGPGPGGTGELFF. The CDR3 DNA reads TGTGCCACCAGCAGAGATGGCCCCGGACCCGGGGGAACCGGGGAGCTGTTTTTT. The rearrangement links TRBV15 to TRBJ2-2; a possible D gene is TRBD2 (6 bases). The CDR3 consists of 18 residues. Trimming removed 0 bases from V and 5 bases from J, with 19 bases in between. Germline lookup yields CDR1 LNHNV and CDR2 YYDKDF (reference sequence).

DNA for the CDR3: TGTGCCAGCAGTGAAGGCGCCTTATACGAGCAGTACTTC. Translated, it gives CASSEGALYEQYF. This chain joins TRBV6-1 and TRBJ2-7; D gene uncertain. CDR1 and CDR2 (germline): MNHNS, SASEGT. This CDR3 has 13 amino acids. V lost 1 base and J 4 bases, leaving 8 bases between the germline ends.

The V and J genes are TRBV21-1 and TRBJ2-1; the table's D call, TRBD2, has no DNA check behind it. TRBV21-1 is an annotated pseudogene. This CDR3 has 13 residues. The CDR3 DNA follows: TGTGCCAGCAGCAAAGTAGGAGAGAATGAGCAGTTCTTC. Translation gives CASSKVGENEQFF.

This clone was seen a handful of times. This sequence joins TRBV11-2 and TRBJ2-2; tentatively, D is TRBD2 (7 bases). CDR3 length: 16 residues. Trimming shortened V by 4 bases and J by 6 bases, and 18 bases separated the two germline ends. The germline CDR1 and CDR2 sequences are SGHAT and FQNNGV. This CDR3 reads CASSSPGGREAGELFF. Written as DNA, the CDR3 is TGTGCCAGCAGCTCTCCGGGGGGCAGGGAAGCCGGGGAGCTGTTTTTT.

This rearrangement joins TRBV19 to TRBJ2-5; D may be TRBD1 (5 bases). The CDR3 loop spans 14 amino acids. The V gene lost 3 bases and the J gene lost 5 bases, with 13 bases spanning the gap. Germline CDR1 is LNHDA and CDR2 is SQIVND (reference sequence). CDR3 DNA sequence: TGTGCCAGTAGTATCCAGGGCGGTACGGAGACCCAGTACTTC. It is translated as CASSIQGGTETQYF. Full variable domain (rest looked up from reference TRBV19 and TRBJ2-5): DGGITQSPKYLFRKEGQNVTLSCEQNLNHDAMYWYRQDPGQGLRLIYYSQIVNDFQKGDIAEGYSVSREKKESFPLTVTSAQKNPTAFYLCASSIQGGTETQYFGPGTRLLVL.

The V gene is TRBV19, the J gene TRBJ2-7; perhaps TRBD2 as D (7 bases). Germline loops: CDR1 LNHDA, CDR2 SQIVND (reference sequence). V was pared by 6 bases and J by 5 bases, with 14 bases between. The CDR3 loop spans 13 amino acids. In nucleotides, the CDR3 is TGTGCCAGTAGATTACAGGGAGGGAACGAGCAGTACTTC. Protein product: CASRLQGGNEQYF.